This T cell receptor (beta chain) comes out of a study of shared clonotypes between healthy human individuals. Concerning this clone itself: The target antigen is unknown.

The CDR3 totals 13 residues. From germline, CDR1 is MNHNY and CDR2 SVGAGI (reference sequence). After removal of 8 bases from V and 5 bases from J, the junction contained 3 bases not matched to a gene. The donor population consisted of healthy HIV-negative adults with no recent acute infections or vaccinations. Study results and caveats: The diversity represented, both genetic and in exposure history, was limited by few donors.

The table came from immunoSEQ multiplex PCR; TCRdb's copy has only in-frame clones and leaves some out. The sample includes fewer than 200,000 clones, 90% to 95% seen only once; the top ten take around 0.067%. This chain joins TRBV6-6 and TRBJ2-7; 13 bases agree with TRBD2. The sample comprised naive CD4+ T cells sorted from blood. The subset is: CD45RA+ positively selected. This receptor was obtained from a woman younger than 45 in good health. The CDR3 region has the DNA TGTGCCAGCGGACTAGCGGGAGCCCACGAGCAGTACTTC. Amino acids: CASGLAGAHEQYF.